Listed here are 17 T cell receptor beta chains from one sample, sequenced in a study of blood T cells in healthy people across ages. It was with a sample-barcoded 5' primer and a J-beta primer mix that a second PCR of about 6 to 12 cycles was run. Each CDR3 protein gets one entry after TCRdb re-called the 5' RACE reads with MiXCR. The sample consists of about 1.7 million distinct CDR3 sequences, roughly 27% of them appearing once. The sequenced sample consisted of blood. These receptors were obtained from a woman younger than 45 in good health.

The table lists this clonotype with a few counts. The J gene is TRBJ2-6, the V gene TRBV27, with D tentatively TRBD1 (6 bases). Trimming pared 3 bases from V and 3 bases from J, leaving 12 bases between. This CDR3 spans 16 amino acids. CDR1 and CDR2 from the germline V gene are MNHEY and SMNVEV (reference sequence). CDR3 protein: CASSFVAGVGANVLTF. CDR3 DNA: TGTGCCAGCAGTTTCGTCGCAGGGGTTGGGGCCAACGTCCTGACTTTC.

This rearrangement joins TRBV7-2 to TRBJ1-2, with 7 positions matching TRBD1. CDR3 length equals 14 residues. CDR1 and CDR2 (germline): SGHTA, FQGNSA. Trimming took 1 base from V and 5 from J; bases not matched to a gene: 4. The CDR3 protein is CASSLGDSLYGYTF. The CDR3 DNA reads as TGTGCCAGCAGCTTAGGGGACAGCCTATATGGCTACACCTTC.

On this clonotype: The conserved phenylalanine or tryptophan is not found at the CDR3 terminus, so this likely reflects a read error. J is TRBJ2-3 and V is TRBV12-3 or TRBV12-4, with 13 bases matching TRBD2. This CDR3 spans 15 amino acids. The V and J ends lost 5 bases and 4 bases, in that order; junction bases with no gene match: 3. CDR3 DNA: TGTGCCAGCAGTACTAGCGGGGGGGCGTCAGATACGCAGTATTCT. This encodes CASSTSGGASDTQYS.

The chain links TRBV6-5 to TRBJ1-2; D may be TRBD1 (5 bases). Per the germline V gene, CDR1 is MNHEY and CDR2 is SVGAGI. Trimming stripped 0 bases from V and 13 bases from J, with 12 bases between. The CDR3 is made up of 12 amino acids. The CDR3 nucleotides read TGTGCCAGCAGTTACTCGGCGGGGCCAACCACCTTC. Protein sequence: CASSYSAGPTTF.

At least ten counts were recorded for this clonotype. The V gene is TRBV29-1, the J gene TRBJ2-1; a possible D gene is TRBD1 (6 bases). This CDR3 has 12 residues. The germline V gene encodes CDR1 SQVTM and CDR2 ANQGSEA. Between the trimmed V and J ends, which lost 4 bases and 5 bases, there was a span of 9 bases. For the CDR3, the DNA is TGCAGCGTTGTGACAGGTAACAATGAGCAGTTCTTC. Translating gives CSVVTGNNEQFF.

This clonotype was counted between two and nine times. The chain is built from TRBV5-1 and TRBJ2-1; 10 bases match TRBD1. Germline V gene data show CDR1 as SGHRS and CDR2 as YFSETQ. This CDR3 comprises 16 residues. Trimming cost V 1 base and J 3 bases; bases outside gene matches: 4. DNA of the CDR3: TGCGCCAGCAGCTTGCCCGGGACAGGGGACTACAATGAGCAGTTCTTC. This gives the protein CASSLPGTGDYNEQFF.

This chain uses TRBV4-2 with TRBJ2-6; D may be TRBD2 (6 bases). The CDR3 is made up of 20 amino acids. V was clipped by 2 bases and J by 0 bases, with 20 bases between them. The germline CDR1 and CDR2 sequences are LGHNA and YNFKEQ. CDR3 residues: CASSQYRLGRGFSGANVLTF. CDR3 nucleotides: TGTGCCAGCAGCCAATACCGGCTCGGACGGGGGTTCTCTGGGGCCAACGTCCTGACTTTC.

This clonotype was detected only a few times. The rearrangement joins TRBV3-1 to TRBJ1-2; TRBD1 is a possible D gene (5 bases). This CDR3 has 16 amino acids. V was clipped by 0 bases and J by 3 bases, with 14 bases between them. CDR1 and CDR2 from the germline V gene are LGHDT and YNNKEL (reference sequence). CDR3 loop: CASSQERGRGDYGYTF. The CDR3 DNA follows: TGTGCCAGCAGCCAAGAGCGGGGAAGAGGGGACTATGGCTACACCTTC.

This clonotype was counted at least ten times. This sequence joins TRBV9 and TRBJ2-1; D call uncertain. This CDR3 comprises 15 residues. CDR1 SGDLS and CDR2 YYNGEE come from the germline V gene. The germline V and J ends were trimmed by 0 bases and 1 base, with 8 bases remaining between them. CDR3 residues: CASSVEGGSYNEQFF. DNA of the CDR3: TGTGCCAGCAGCGTAGAGGGTGGTTCCTACAATGAGCAGTTCTTC.

The rearrangement links TRBV28 to TRBJ2-4, with a possible D match to TRBD1 (6 bases). Per the germline V gene, CDR1 is MDHEN and CDR2 is SYDVKM. The CDR3 is made up of 15 amino acids. Trimming pared 2 bases from V and 4 bases from J, leaving 12 bases between. The CDR3 region is CASSLPGVLKNIQYF. The CDR3 coding sequence is TGTGCCAGCAGTTTACCAGGGGTTTTAAAAAACATTCAGTACTTC.

The chain carries TRBV7-2 and TRBJ1-2, with TRBD1 identical over 9 bases. This CDR3 is built from 15 residues. CDR1 is SGHTA and CDR2 is FQGNSA in the germline V gene. V lost 5 bases and J lost 3; bases outside the gene matches: 7. The CDR3 loop reads CASSGRTGAYYGYTF. The CDR3 nucleotides are TGTGCCAGCAGCGGGCGGACAGGGGCCTACTATGGCTACACCTTC.

J is TRBJ2-3 and V is TRBV10-3, with D maybe TRBD2 (5 bases). The CDR3 covers 13 residues. V gave up 5 bases and J gave up 3 bases, with 9 bases separating them. The germline V gene has CDR1 ENHRY and CDR2 SYGVKD. Written as DNA, the CDR3 is TGTGCCATCAGTCACGGGATGACAGATACGCAGTATTTT. Amino acid sequence: CAISHGMTDTQYF.

This chain uses TRBV27 with TRBJ1-4; D not certain. The CDR3 has 13 residues. The germline V gene has CDR1 MNHEY and CDR2 SMNVEV (reference sequence). V was trimmed by 5 bases and J by 4 bases, leaving 8 bases between them. The CDR3 spells CASSRSVNEKLFF. The CDR3 DNA reads TGTGCCAGCAGTAGAAGTGTTAATGAAAAACTGTTTTTT. The full variable domain, in which reference TRBV27 and TRBJ1-4 provide the parts outside the CDR3, is EAQVTQNPRYLITVTGKKLTVTCSQNMNHEYMSWYRQDPGLGLRQIYYSMNVEVTDKGDVPEGYKVSRKEKRNFPLILESPSPNQTSLYFCASSRSVNEKLFFGSGTQLSVL.

The chain is built from TRBV20-1 and TRBJ1-4; D is unclear. The CDR3 runs to 16 residues. Germline CDR1 reads DFQATT; CDR2 reads SNEGSKA (reference sequence). V lost 6 bases and J lost 0, with 17 bases in between. CDR3 DNA: TGCAGTGCCTCCGGACCGATGCAAGCAACTAATGAAAAACTGTTTTTT. Residues: CSASGPMQATNEKLFF.

The sample holds many counts of this clonotype. The chain uses TRBV20-1 and TRBJ1-4; D remains unclear. The CDR3 is 11 residues long. Germline CDR1 reads DFQATT; CDR2 reads SNEGSKA (reference sequence). Deletions cut 1 base from V and 8 bases from J, with 5 bases between. The CDR3: CSARVREKLFF. The CDR3 DNA reads TGCAGTGCTAGAGTTAGGGAAAAACTGTTTTTT.

The V call is TRBV14, the J call TRBJ2-5, with 10 positions matching TRBD2. V gave up 4 bases and J gave up 11 bases; unmatched junction bases: 19. The CDR3 is 17 residues long. Germline lookup yields CDR1 SGHDN and CDR2 FVKESK. CDR3 in amino acids: CASSPPLQRGGYNEQYF. Written as DNA, the CDR3 is TGTGCCAGCAGCCCCCCCCTCCAGCGGGGGGGGTACAATGAGCAGTACTTC.

In DNA, the CDR3 is TGTGCCAGCTCACCTCAACAGGAGTCAGATACGCAGTATTTT. Protein: CASSPQQESDTQYF. The V call is TRBV18, the J call TRBJ2-3, with TRBD1 as a possible D gene (5 bases). The CDR3 consists of 14 residues. Germline values: CDR1 KGHSH, CDR2 LQKENI. V was trimmed by 3 bases and J by 4 bases, leaving 11 bases between them.